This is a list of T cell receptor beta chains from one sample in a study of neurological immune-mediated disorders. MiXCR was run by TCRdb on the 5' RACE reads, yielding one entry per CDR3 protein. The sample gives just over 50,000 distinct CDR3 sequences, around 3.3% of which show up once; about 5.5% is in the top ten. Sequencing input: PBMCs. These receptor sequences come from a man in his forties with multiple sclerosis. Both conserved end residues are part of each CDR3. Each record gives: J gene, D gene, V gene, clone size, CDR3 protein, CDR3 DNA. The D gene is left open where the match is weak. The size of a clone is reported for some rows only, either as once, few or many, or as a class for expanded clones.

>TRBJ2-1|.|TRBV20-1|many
CSARAAEGRPYNEQFF
TGCAGTGCTAGAGCCGCGGAAGGCAGACCCTACAATGAGCAGTTCTTC
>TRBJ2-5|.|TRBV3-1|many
CASSLPLGSTETQYF
TGTGCCAGCAGCCTCCCCTTGGGGAGTACAGAGACCCAGTACTTC
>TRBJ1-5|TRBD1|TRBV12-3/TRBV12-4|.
CASRTGPNQPQNF
TGTGCCAGCAGGACAGGGCCCAATCAGCCCCAGAATTTT
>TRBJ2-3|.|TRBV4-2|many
CASSQAVTDTQYF
TGTGCCAGCAGCCAAGCAGTCACAGATACGCAGTATTTT
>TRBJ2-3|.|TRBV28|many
CASSPRGEGTDTQYF
TGTGCCAGCAGCCCCCGCGGGGAGGGCACAGATACGCAGTATTTT
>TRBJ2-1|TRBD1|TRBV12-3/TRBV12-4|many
CASSPRYRGKFF
TGTGCCAGCAGTCCTCGTTACAGGGGGAAGTTCTTC
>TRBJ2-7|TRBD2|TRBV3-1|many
CASSQDKGREYF
TGTGCCAGCAGCCAAGATAAAGGGAGGGAGTACTTC
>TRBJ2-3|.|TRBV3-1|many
CASSQPPSTDTQYF
TGTGCCAGCAGCCAACCCCCTAGCACAGATACGCAGTATTTT
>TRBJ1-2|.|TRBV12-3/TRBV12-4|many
CASSPFGYGYTF
TGTGCCAGCAGCCCGTTCGGCTATGGCTACACCTTC
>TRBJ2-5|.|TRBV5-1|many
CASNPFPGETQYF
TGCGCCAGCAATCCCTTCCCGGGCGAGACCCAGTACTTC
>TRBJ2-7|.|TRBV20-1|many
CSARRTGVHEQYF
TGCAGTGCTCGGAGGACGGGGGTCCACGAGCAGTACTTC
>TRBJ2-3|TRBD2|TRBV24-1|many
CATSDPGTSGDTQYF
TGTGCCACCAGTGATCCTGGGACTAGCGGTGATACGCAGTATTTT
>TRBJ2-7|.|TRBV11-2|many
CASSLVRGSYEQYF
TGTGCCAGCAGCTTAGTTCGGGGCTCCTACGAGCAGTACTTC
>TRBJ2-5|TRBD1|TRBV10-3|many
CAISEGDRRLQETQYF
TGTGCCATCAGTGAAGGGGACAGGAGGCTCCAAGAGACCCAGTACTTC
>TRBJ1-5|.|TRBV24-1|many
CATSDRYLRTGGNQPQHF
TGTGCCACCAGTGATCGCTACCTCCGTACAGGAGGCAATCAGCCCCAGCATTTT
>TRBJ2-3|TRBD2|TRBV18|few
CASSPVTSYADTQYF
TGTGCCAGCTCACCAGTGACTAGCTACGCAGATACGCAGTATTTT
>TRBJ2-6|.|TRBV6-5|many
CASSYFIGFVGANVLTF
TGTGCCAGCAGTTACTTCATAGGGTTCGTTGGGGCCAACGTCCTGACTTTC
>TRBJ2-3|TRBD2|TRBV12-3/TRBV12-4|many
CASSLWAGGVNTQYF
TGTGCCAGCAGTTTATGGGCGGGGGGTGTGAATACGCAGTATTTT
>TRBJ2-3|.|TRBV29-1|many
CSVEEQSSGDTQYF
TGCAGCGTTGAAGAACAGTCCAGTGGAGATACGCAGTATTTT
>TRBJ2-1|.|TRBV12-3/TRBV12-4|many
CASSRAGSLNENEQFF
TGTGCCAGCAGCCGAGCCGGGTCCCTGAATGAGAATGAGCAGTTCTTC
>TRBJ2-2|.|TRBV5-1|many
CASSWGTTNTGELFF
TGCGCCAGCAGCTGGGGGACAACGAACACCGGGGAGCTGTTTTTT
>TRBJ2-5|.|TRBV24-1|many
CATGRDTGRGETQYF
TGTGCCACGGGAAGGGACACCGGGAGAGGGGAGACCCAGTACTTC
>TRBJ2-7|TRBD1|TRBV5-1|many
CASSLLPGQAPRNPYEQYF
TGCGCCAGCAGCTTATTACCGGGACAGGCGCCCAGAAACCCCTACGAGCAGTACTTC
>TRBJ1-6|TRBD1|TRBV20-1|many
CSARVPGQGGSPLHF
TGCAGTGCTAGAGTACCGGGACAGGGGGGCTCACCCCTCCACTTT
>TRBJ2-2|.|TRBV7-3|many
CASSLMGGLNTGELFF
TGTGCCAGCAGCTTAATGGGGGGGCTGAACACCGGGGAGCTGTTTTTT
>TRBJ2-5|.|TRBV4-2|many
CASSQEMGTTQETQYF
TGTGCCAGCAGCCAAGAAATGGGGACCACTCAAGAGACCCAGTACTTC
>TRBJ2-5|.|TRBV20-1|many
CSARPGRPQETQYF
TGCAGTGCTAGACCCGGAAGACCCCAAGAGACCCAGTACTTC
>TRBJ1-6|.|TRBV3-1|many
CASSHRAAGSPLHF
TGTGCCAGCAGCCACAGGGCGGCAGGCTCACCCCTCCACTTT